These T cell receptor beta chains were read from a single sample in a study of T-cell reconstitution after alpha-beta-depleted transplantation in children. TCRdb used MiXCR to reprocess the PCR reads, holding one entry per CDR3 protein. The sample lists approximately 170,000 distinct CDR3 sequences, 11% occurring once. The sequences come from PBMCs, collected before TCRalphabeta/CD19-depleted stem cell transplant. The source of these receptors is a boy aged 2-9 years with acute myeloid leukemia, due to receive a stem cell transplant. Each CDR3 is given with its conserved first and last residue. A D gene is named only where the DNA matches it firmly. Size tells how often a clone was seen (once, few, many) or the class of an expanded clone, and some rows leave it out.

>many|TRBD2|TRBV7-9|TRBJ2-1
CASSPRGVAGGSNEQFF
TGTGCCAGCAGCCCCCGCGGGGTAGCGGGAGGCTCCAATGAGCAGTTCTTC
>many|TRBD1|TRBV7-8|TRBJ1-3
CASSPGQVLGNTIYF
TGTGCCAGCAGCCCAGGACAGGTGCTTGGAAACACCATATATTTT
>many|TRBD1|TRBV5-1|TRBJ1-2
CASSQGQEPNYGYTF
TGCGCCAGCAGCCAAGGACAGGAGCCGAACTATGGCTACACCTTC
>many|NA|TRBV7-6|TRBJ2-6
CASSPKGPGSSGANVLTF
TGTGCCAGCAGCCCCAAAGGCCCTGGGTCCTCTGGGGCCAACGTCCTGACTTTC
>few|NA|TRBV14|TRBJ2-1
CASSQGDTLNEQFF
TGTGCCAGCAGCCAAGGGGATACCCTCAATGAGCAGTTCTTC
>many|NA|TRBV6-6|TRBJ2-7
CASRQRTYEQYF
TGTGCCAGCAGACAAAGGACCTACGAGCAGTACTTC
>many|TRBD2|TRBV7-8|TRBJ2-2
CASSFGTTFTGELFF
TGTGCCAGCAGCTTCGGGACTACCTTCACCGGGGAGCTGTTTTTT
>many|NA|TRBV6-4|TRBJ2-4
CASSDSWVAKNIQYF
TGTGCCAGCAGTGACTCATGGGTAGCCAAAAACATTCAGTACTTC
>many|NA|TRBV20-1|TRBJ2-5
CSATSPRLTQETQYF
TGCAGTGCTACTTCACCGAGACTCACACAAGAGACCCAGTACTTC
>many|NA|TRBV20-1|TRBJ1-2
CSARDGDRSANYGYTF
TGCAGTGCTAGAGATGGCGACAGGAGTGCTAACTATGGCTACACCTTC
>many|TRBD1|TRBV2|TRBJ2-7
CASNPGQAYEQYF
TGTGCCAGCAACCCGGGACAGGCCTACGAGCAGTACTTC
>many|NA|TRBV12-3/TRBV12-4|TRBJ1-1
CASSLAQGSTEAFF
TGTGCCAGCAGTTTAGCTCAGGGGAGCACTGAAGCTTTCTTT
>NA|TRBD1|TRBV12-3/TRBV12-4|TRBJ1-1
CASSSAGTGVPQAFF
TGTGCCAGCAGCTCCGCCGGGACAGGGGTTCCCCAAGCTTTCTTT
>once|NA|TRBV28|TRBJ1-6
CASSLYAGNSPLHF
TGTGCCAGCAGTTTATATGCGGGTAATTCACCCCTCCACTTT
>many|TRBD1|TRBV10-3|TRBJ1-2
CAISGTGGYGYTF
TGTGCCATCAGCGGGACAGGGGGCTATGGCTACACCTTC
>many|NA|TRBV28|TRBJ2-1
CASLFPISYNEQFF
TGTGCCAGTTTATTCCCCATCTCCTACAATGAGCAGTTCTTC
>many|TRBD1|TRBV7-8|TRBJ2-2
CATHRETGGIGELFF
TGTGCCACGCACAGGGAGACAGGGGGTATCGGGGAGCTGTTTTTT
>many|TRBD2|TRBV11-2|TRBJ2-1
CASSFDSGSTDNEQFF
TGTGCCAGCAGCTTCGATAGCGGGAGTACAGACAATGAGCAGTTCTTC
>NA|TRBD2|TRBV28|TRBJ2-4
CASSPSLLRGGAKNIQYF
TGTGCCAGCAGTCCCTCCCTGTTGCGGGGGGGAGCCAAAAACATTCAGTACTTC
>many|NA|TRBV4-2|TRBJ2-7
CASSQEPSRVDEQYF
TGTGCCAGCAGCCAAGAACCTTCCAGGGTAGACGAGCAGTACTTC
>few|NA|TRBV27|TRBJ2-7
CASSSPNFGSSGPGEQYF
TGTGCCAGCAGCTCTCCGAATTTTGGCAGTTCCGGGCCGGGCGAGCAGTACTTC
>many|NA|TRBV11-1|TRBJ2-1
CASSDRSHQRTNIYEQFF
TGTGCCAGCAGCGATAGGTCCCACCAACGGACTAATATCTATGAGCAGTTCTTC
>many|NA|TRBV5-6|TRBJ2-1
CASSLGFVNEQFF
TGTGCCAGCAGCTTGGGATTTGTCAATGAGCAGTTCTTC
>many|NA|TRBV4-1|TRBJ1-1
CASSQTFGGNTEAFF
TGCGCCAGCAGCCAAACCTTTGGAGGGAACACTGAAGCTTTCTTT
>many|NA|TRBV4-1|TRBJ2-1
CASGKALEQFF
TGCGCCAGCGGGAAGGCCTTGGAGCAGTTCTTC
>many|NA|TRBV20-1|TRBJ1-1
CSARNTYTEAFF
TGCAGTGCTAGAAATACTTACACTGAAGCTTTCTTT
>few|NA|TRBV2|TRBJ1-2
CASNNRANYGYTF
TGTGCCAGCAATAACAGGGCTAACTATGGCTACACCTTC
>many|NA|TRBV4-1|TRBJ2-1
CASSLSSVDEQFF
TGCGCCAGCAGCCTATCTAGCGTCGATGAGCAGTTCTTC
>NA|TRBD2|TRBV28|TRBJ2-7
CASTVAGVSEQYF
TGTGCCAGCACAGTGGCGGGAGTATCCGAGCAGTACTTC
>many|NA|TRBV5-8|TRBJ1-2
CASSLQAGNYGYTF
TGTGCCAGCAGCCTCCAGGCGGGGAACTATGGCTACACCTTC
>many|NA|TRBV4-2|TRBJ2-1
CASSQVGYYNEQFF
TGTGCCAGCAGCCAAGTGGGATACTACAATGAGCAGTTCTTC
>many|TRBD2|TRBV12-3/TRBV12-4|TRBJ2-1
CASRSSGGGNEQFF
TGTGCCAGCAGGTCTAGCGGGGGGGGGAATGAGCAGTTCTTC
>many|NA|TRBV7-2|TRBJ1-1
CASSYNTLNTEAFF
TGTGCCAGCAGCTATAACACCTTGAACACTGAAGCTTTCTTT
>many|NA|TRBV20-1|TRBJ2-1
CSAPSSDQFNNEQFF
TGCAGTGCCCCATCTAGCGACCAGTTTAACAATGAGCAGTTCTTC
>many|NA|TRBV15|TRBJ2-4
CATSRDLLGKNIQYF
TGTGCCACCAGCAGAGATCTCCTAGGAAAAAACATTCAGTACTTC
>medium-sized|NA|TRBV20-1|TRBJ2-7
CSAGKGSGEQYF
TGCAGTGCTGGTAAGGGATCAGGCGAGCAGTACTTC
>many|TRBD2|TRBV7-9|TRBJ2-7
CASSRSGRVEEQYF
TGTGCCAGCAGCCGCAGCGGGAGGGTGGAGGAGCAGTACTTC
>many|TRBD2|TRBV7-2|TRBJ2-7
CASSFTSGGEQYF
TGTGCCAGCAGCTTCACTAGCGGTGGCGAGCAGTACTTC
>many|TRBD1|TRBV5-1|TRBJ2-2
CASSFGNRGSTGELFF
TGCGCCAGCAGCTTTGGGAACAGGGGTTCCACCGGGGAGCTGTTTTTT
>many|TRBD1|TRBV7-9|TRBJ1-1
CASSLGDRVTEAFF
TGTGCCAGCAGCTTGGGGGACAGGGTCACTGAAGCTTTCTTT
>many|TRBD1|TRBV6-1|TRBJ1-1
CASRDRDRGIDTEAFF
TGTGCCAGCAGAGACCGGGACAGGGGGATCGACACTGAAGCTTTCTTT
>many|NA|TRBV27|TRBJ2-7
CASSFYYSYEQYF
TGTGCCAGCAGTTTCTACTACTCCTACGAGCAGTACTTC